This is a list of T cell receptor beta chains from one sample in a study of Tregs in tolerant kidney transplant recipients. The method was immunoSEQ multiplex PCR; TCRdb's version includes in-frame clones alone and lacks a portion of them. Of 200,000 to 300,000 clones in the sample, 65% to 85% were seen once. Sequenced input: CD4+ T cells from blood. The receptors here all came from a human donor in good health. The CDR3 runs from the conserved cysteine through the conserved F or W. A D gene is named only where the DNA matches it firmly. Not all rows give a size; the values are once, few, many and, for expanded clones, a class.

V gene	clone size	J gene	D gene	CDR3 DNA	CDR3 protein
TRBV5-1	NA	TRBJ2-3	NA	TGCGCCAGCAGCTTGGGAGGGACCAGTACGGCCGACAAAGATACGCAGTATTTT	CASSLGGTSTADKDTQYF
TRBV13	NA	TRBJ2-1	TRBD2	TGTGCCAGCAGCCGTGGACTAGCGGGCGATGAGCAGTTCTTC	CASSRGLAGDEQFF
TRBV6-1	few	TRBJ2-5	NA	TGTGCCAGCAGTGAAGGTCTTTCCCAGGGGCAGGAGACCCAGTACTTC	CASSEGLSQGQETQYF
TRBV6-5	NA	TRBJ1-2	NA	TGTGCAAGCTCCCCGGGTTTCGGCTATGGCTACACCTTC	CASSPGFGYGYTF
TRBV30	NA	TRBJ2-1	TRBD1	TGTGCCTGGAGTGTACGTGACAGGGGTTTAGGCTCCTACAATGAGCAGTTCTTC	CAWSVRDRGLGSYNEQFF
TRBV10-3	few	TRBJ1-1	NA	TGTGCCATCAGTGAAGGGCAGGTGGGCACTGAAGCTTTCTTT	CAISEGQVGTEAFF
TRBV4-2	NA	TRBJ2-7	TRBD2	TGTGCCAGCAGCCGCAAGCCCGGGACTAGCGCCTCCTACGAGCAGTACTTC	CASSRKPGTSASYEQYF
TRBV7-8	NA	TRBJ2-7	TRBD2	TGTGCCAGCAGCTTAGAGACTAGCGGCGCCTACGAGCAGTACTTC	CASSLETSGAYEQYF
TRBV6-1	once	TRBJ2-1	TRBD2	TGTGCCAGCAGTGAACGCTGGGCGGGAGCGGATAATGAGCAGTTCTTC	CASSERWAGADNEQFF
TRBV5-1	NA	TRBJ2-1	NA	TGCGCCAGCAGCGCGTACTACAATGAGCAGTTCTTC	CASSAYYNEQFF
TRBV6-5	NA	TRBJ2-5	TRBD1	TGTGCCAGCAGAAGACAGGGACAAGAGACCCAGTACTTC	CASRRQGQETQYF
TRBV4-1	NA	TRBJ2-7	NA	TGCGCCAGCAGCCGAACGGAAAGGGGGATCCACGAGCAGTACTTC	CASSRTERGIHEQYF
TRBV19	NA	TRBJ2-3	TRBD2	TGTGCCAGTAGTTCAAGAGCGGGGGATACGCAGTATTTT	CASSSRAGDTQYF
TRBV7-8	once	TRBJ2-7	NA	TGTGCCAGCAGCTTAGGCAGGGGGGACAGCCGGAGGTTC	CASSLGRGDSRRF
TRBV4-1	NA	TRBJ2-3	NA	TGCGCCAGCAGCCAGCTGCAGGACCAAGAGGATACGCAGTATTTT	CASSQLQDQEDTQYF
TRBV7-9	NA	TRBJ1-2	NA	TGTGCCAGCAGCTTAGAGAACAGATACTATGGCTACACCTTC	CASSLENRYYGYTF
TRBV27	NA	TRBJ2-5	TRBD1	TGTGCCAGCAGTTCACATCGGGACAGAGAAGAGACCCAGTACTTC	CASSSHRDREETQYF
TRBV11-3	few	TRBJ1-5	NA	TGTGCCAGCAGGCGGAACTATCTAGGGCCCCAGCATTTT	CASRRNYLGPQHF
TRBV21-1	NA	TRBJ1-2	NA	TGTGCCAGCTCTTCGGACAGGGGGTATGATGGCTACACCTTC	CASSSDRGYDGYTF
TRBV4-1	few	TRBJ2-3	NA	TGCGCCAGCAGCCAAGGCCCCCGGGCTGGCACAGATACGCAGTATTTT	CASSQGPRAGTDTQYF
TRBV5-1	NA	TRBJ2-1	NA	TGCGCCAGCAGCTTCAGGAGGAGCTCCTACAATGAGCAGTTCTTC	CASSFRRSSYNEQFF
TRBV10-1	NA	TRBJ1-2	NA	TGCGCCAGCAGTACGGCAAAAAACTATGGCTACACCTTC	CASSTAKNYGYTF
TRBV5-1	NA	TRBJ1-2	TRBD1	TGCGCCAGCAGCTTGGGACCCACAGGGGATGGCTACACCTTC	CASSLGPTGDGYTF
TRBV6-6	NA	TRBJ2-7	NA	TGTGCCAGCAGTTACTCGGTTGAGAGCTCCTACGAGCAGTACTTC	CASSYSVESSYEQYF
TRBV6-4	NA	TRBJ1-6	NA	TGTGCCAGCAGTCTCCCCGATATGGACACAAACGAGGATTCACCCCTCCACTTT	CASSLPDMDTNEDSPLHF
TRBV15	NA	TRBJ2-1	TRBD2	TGTGCCACCAGCTCTAGCGGGAGGCTCGACAATGAGCAGTTCTTC	CATSSSGRLDNEQFF
TRBV19	NA	TRBJ2-5	TRBD2	TGTGCCAGTAGTATGCCCAGCGGGGGCGGGGAGACCCAGTACTTC	CASSMPSGGGETQYF
TRBV7-6	once	TRBJ1-4	TRBD1	TGTGCCAGCAGCTTAGCAATGACAGGGACTAATGAAAAACTGTTTTTT	CASSLAMTGTNEKLFF
TRBV15	NA	TRBJ1-6	NA	TGTGCCACCAGCAGAGATCCAGGGCGGTCCTATAATTCACCCCTCCACTTT	CATSRDPGRSYNSPLHF
TRBV6-5	NA	TRBJ1-2	TRBD1	TGTGCCAGCAGTTACCGGGTGACAGGGGATTATGGCTACACCTTC	CASSYRVTGDYGYTF
TRBV5-1	NA	TRBJ2-2	NA	TGCGCCAGCAGCTTGGGGTCAGGGAACACCGGGGAGCTGTTTTTT	CASSLGSGNTGELFF
TRBV6-1	once	TRBJ2-3	NA	TGTGCCAGCAGCGCCGGGCCCAACGGCGCAGATACGCAGTATTTT	CASSAGPNGADTQYF
TRBV19	NA	TRBJ2-1	TRBD2	TGTGCCAGTAGTATAGACACTAGCGGGAGGGTCTATGAGCAGTTCTTC	CASSIDTSGRVYEQFF
TRBV9	NA	TRBJ2-7	NA	TGTGCCAGCAGCGCTCAGCCATCCTACGAGCAGTACTTC	CASSAQPSYEQYF
TRBV18	few	TRBJ1-5	NA	TGTGCCAGCTCACGGACGGTTAATAGCAATCAGCCCCAGCATTTT	CASSRTVNSNQPQHF
TRBV18	NA	TRBJ1-5	NA	TGTGCCAGCTCACTACAGGAGGATCAGCCCCAGCATTTT	CASSLQEDQPQHF
TRBV30	NA	TRBJ1-2	NA	TGTGCCTGGAGTGTACGGGCGGACAGCGTAGCTAACTATGGCTACACCTTC	CAWSVRADSVANYGYTF
TRBV6-4	NA	TRBJ2-3	TRBD2	TGTGCCAGCAGTGAGAGCGGGGACACAGATACGCAGTATTTT	CASSESGDTDTQYF